This TCR beta chain was sequenced during a study of blood T cell repertoires in COVID-19. Sequencing was performed with immunoSEQ multiplex PCR; in TCRdb, only in-frame clones are kept and a portion is missing. The sample records roughly 97,000 clones, roughly 91% being singletons. The source of this sequence is a human donor in a cohort sampled during active COVID-19. Sequenced input: peripheral blood.

CDR3 protein: CASSQGLAGGATGELFF. In nucleotides, the CDR3 is TGTGCCAGCAGCCAGGGACTAGCGGGGGGTGCAACCGGGGAGCTGTTTTTT. The V call is TRBV11-3, the J call TRBJ2-2; 15 nucleotides match TRBD2. J lost 5 bases, V lost 5 bases, and 6 bases had no gene match. The germline V gene has CDR1 SGHNT and CDR2 YENEEA. The CDR3 length is 17 residues.